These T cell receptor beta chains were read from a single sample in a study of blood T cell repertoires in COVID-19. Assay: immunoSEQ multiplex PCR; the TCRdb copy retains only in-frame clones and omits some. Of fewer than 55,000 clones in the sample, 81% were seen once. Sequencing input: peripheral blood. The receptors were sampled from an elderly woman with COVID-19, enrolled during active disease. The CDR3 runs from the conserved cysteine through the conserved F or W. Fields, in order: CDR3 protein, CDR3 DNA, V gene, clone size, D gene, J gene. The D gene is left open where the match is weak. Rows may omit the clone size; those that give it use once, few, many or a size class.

CASSLKGSGRAMSTDTQYF TGTGCCAGCAGCTTAAAGGGTAGCGGGAGGGCCATGTCGACAGATACGCAGTATTTT TRBV7-3 NA TRBD2 TRBJ2-3
CASSRGGAAGEIKTQYF TGTGCCAGCAGTCGGGGGGGAGCAGCGGGAGAGATAAAGACCCAGTACTTC TRBV27 few TRBD2 TRBJ2-5
CASSPPGYEQYF TGTGCCAGCAGCCCTCCGGGTTACGAGCAGTACTTC TRBV12-3/TRBV12-4 NA NA TRBJ2-7
CASSDRGNQPQHF TGTGCCAGCAGTGACAGGGGGAATCAGCCCCAGCATTTT TRBV12-3/TRBV12-4 NA TRBD1 TRBJ1-5
CASSQASTTGYGYTF TGCGCCAGCAGCCAAGCCTCTACTACTGGGTATGGCTACACCTTC TRBV4-1 NA NA TRBJ1-2
CASSQGVGGAYNEQFF TGTGCCAGCAGCCAAGGCGTCGGAGGGGCCTACAATGAGCAGTTCTTC TRBV3-1/TRBV3-2 NA NA TRBJ2-1
CASSLVSGSGELFF TGTGCCAGCAGCTTAGTATCCGGGAGCGGGGAGCTGTTTTTT TRBV7-2 NA NA TRBJ2-2
CASSFDTILSGANVLTF TGTGCCAGCAGCTTCGACACAATCCTCTCTGGGGCCAACGTCCTGACTTTC TRBV7-3 NA NA TRBJ2-6
CASSRPPGTGVPYEQYF TGTGCCAGCAGCAGACCTCCCGGGACAGGGGTCCCCTACGAGCAGTACTTC TRBV7-6 NA TRBD1 TRBJ2-7
CASSLYTSGTLAKNIQYF TGCGCCAGCAGCTTGTATACTAGCGGGACCTTAGCCAAAAACATTCAGTACTTC TRBV5-1 NA TRBD2 TRBJ2-4
CASSSRPGIQYF TGTGCCAGCAGCTCTCGCCCAGGGATTCAGTACTTC TRBV7-9 NA NA TRBJ2-4
CASSLGSGDTEAFF TGTGCCAGCTCCCTGGGGTCGGGGGACACTGAAGCTTTCTTT TRBV6-5 NA NA TRBJ1-1
CASSYSQEHEQYF TGTGCCAGCAGTTACTCACAGGAACACGAGCAGTACTTC TRBV6-5 NA NA TRBJ2-7
CASSLSPNYGYTF TGCGCCAGCAGCTTGAGCCCTAACTATGGCTACACCTTC TRBV5-1 NA NA TRBJ1-2
CASSFGVGETQYF TGCGCCAGCAGCTTCGGGGTAGGGGAGACCCAGTACTTC TRBV5-1 NA NA TRBJ2-5
CASSFRREVPYEQYF TGTGCCAGCAGTTTCAGGCGGGAGGTTCCCTACGAGCAGTACTTC TRBV28 few TRBD2 TRBJ2-7
CASSIDRSPLHF TGTGCCAGTAGTATAGATCGTTCACCCCTCCACTTT TRBV19 NA NA TRBJ1-6
CASSQDSAEDRVSYNSPLHF TGTGCCAGCAGCCAAGATTCCGCCGAGGACAGGGTATCCTATAATTCACCCCTCCACTTT TRBV3-1/TRBV3-2 NA TRBD1 TRBJ1-6
CATSDGPGVQDEQFF TGTGCCACCAGTGATGGTCCGGGAGTTCAGGATGAGCAGTTCTTC TRBV24-1 NA NA TRBJ2-1
CASSQRGPYEQYF TGTGCTAGCAGCCAAAGGGGCCCCTACGAGCAGTACTTC TRBV7-7 NA NA TRBJ2-7
CASSPSPRNYNEQFF TGTGCCAGCTCACCCTCGCCCAGGAACTACAATGAGCAGTTCTTC TRBV18 NA NA TRBJ2-1
CSAHRGTEAFF TGCAGTGCTCACAGGGGCACTGAAGCTTTCTTT TRBV20-1 NA TRBD1 TRBJ1-1
CASSLAWTGGETQYF TGTGCCAGCAGCTTGGCGTGGACAGGTGGAGAGACCCAGTACTTC TRBV11-2 NA TRBD1 TRBJ2-5
CASSFEQTYGYTF TGTGCCAGCAGTTTTGAACAGACGTATGGCTACACCTTC TRBV28 NA NA TRBJ1-2
CASSLLNIQYF TGTGCCAGCAGCCTTCTAAACATTCAGTACTTC TRBV5-5 few NA TRBJ2-4
CAWSVTHSGNYGYTF TGTGCCTGGAGTGTAACCCACAGTGGGAACTATGGCTACACCTTC TRBV30 NA NA TRBJ1-2
CASSLEGEQFF TGCGCCAGCAGCTTGGAGGGGGAGCAGTTCTTC TRBV5-1 NA NA TRBJ2-1
CASSLAPGSPPQPQHF TGTGCCAGCAGCTTAGCCCCGGGGAGTCCGCCTCAGCCCCAGCATTTT TRBV7-8 NA NA TRBJ1-5
CASSVYDQGDEKLFF TGTGCCAGCAGCGTATACGACCAGGGTGATGAAAAACTGTTTTTT TRBV9 NA NA TRBJ1-4
CASSIFMNTEAFF TGTGCCAGTAGTATTTTCATGAACACTGAAGCTTTCTTT TRBV19 NA NA TRBJ1-1
CASSFPRGRFQGYTF TGTGCCAGCAGCTTCCCCAGGGGGCGCTTCCAGGGCTACACCTTC TRBV5-8 NA TRBD1 TRBJ1-2
CASSWGQVDNIQYF TGTGCCAGCTCTTGGGGACAGGTTGATAACATTCAGTACTTC TRBV18 NA TRBD1 TRBJ2-4
CASSLASGSNEQYF TGTGCCAGCAGCCTAGCTAGCGGGAGTAACGAGCAGTACTTC TRBV7-8 few TRBD2 TRBJ2-7
CAIMAGINQPQHF TGTGCCATCATGGCAGGCATCAATCAGCCCCAGCATTTT TRBV10-3 NA NA TRBJ1-5
CASSIGTGTEAFF TGTGCCAGTAGTATCGGTACGGGCACTGAAGCTTTCTTT TRBV19 once NA TRBJ1-1
CATSDPGLAGGGIYNEQFF TGTGCCACCAGTGATCCCGGACTAGCGGGAGGGGGGATCTACAATGAGCAGTTCTTC TRBV24-1 few TRBD2 TRBJ2-1
CASNRPGTSEQYF TGTGCCAGCAACAGACCCGGGACAAGCGAGCAGTACTTC TRBV11-2 NA NA TRBJ2-7
CASSSDRGWASGPRGTGELFF TGCGCCAGCAGCTCGGACAGGGGGTGGGCTAGCGGGCCACGCGGCACCGGGGAGCTGTTTTTT TRBV5-1 NA TRBD1 TRBJ2-2
CASSLRQATYEQYF TGCGCCAGCAGCTTGAGGCAGGCAACCTACGAGCAGTACTTC TRBV5-1 NA NA TRBJ2-7
CSVVKGAGNTEAFF TGCAGCGTTGTAAAGGGAGCGGGGAACACTGAAGCTTTCTTT TRBV29-1 few NA TRBJ1-1
CASSFTANYEQYF TGTGCCAGCAGTTTTACAGCCAACTACGAGCAGTACTTC TRBV28 once NA TRBJ2-7
CASSTSSGAILYNEQFF TGTGCCAGCAGTACCTCTAGCGGGGCAATTCTTTACAATGAGCAGTTCTTC TRBV6-2/TRBV6-3 once TRBD2 TRBJ2-1
CASRSGLNPYEQYF TGTGCCAGCAGATCGGGACTAAACCCCTACGAGCAGTACTTC TRBV2 NA TRBD2 TRBJ2-7
CASSLTSLNNEQFF TGTGCCAGCAGCTTAACGAGTCTGAACAATGAGCAGTTCTTC TRBV11-2 few NA TRBJ2-1
CASSMASGSYEQFF TGTGCCAGTAGTATGGCTAGCGGGAGCTATGAGCAGTTCTTC TRBV19 NA TRBD2 TRBJ2-1
CASSQRQFQGRTEAFF TGTGCCAGCAGCCAGAGACAGTTTCAGGGCCGCACTGAAGCTTTCTTT TRBV3-1/TRBV3-2 NA NA TRBJ1-1
CAWAGQSQETQYF TGTGCCTGGGCTGGACAGTCCCAAGAGACCCAGTACTTC TRBV30 NA NA TRBJ2-5
CASSSSSSGMSIHRETQYF TGTGCCAGCAGCAGCAGTTCTAGCGGGATGTCGATTCATCGGGAGACCCAGTACTTC TRBV5-5 once TRBD2 TRBJ2-5
CASSPPRGELFF TGTGCCAGCAGCCCCCCGCGCGGGGAGCTGTTTTTT TRBV5-6 NA NA TRBJ2-2
CASSSGTDYGYTF TGTGCCAGCAGTTCCGGGACAGACTATGGCTACACCTTC TRBV7-9 many TRBD1 TRBJ1-2
CASSPSGALANTEAFF TGTGCCAGCAGCCCCTCTGGGGCGCTTGCGAACACTGAAGCTTTCTTT TRBV3-1/TRBV3-2 NA NA TRBJ1-1
CASRYGTGGPYEQYF TGTGCCAGCAGATACGGGACAGGGGGCCCCTACGAGCAGTACTTC TRBV2 few TRBD1 TRBJ2-7
CASSDAGTEQYF TGTGCCAGCAGTGATGCGGGGACCGAGCAGTACTTC TRBV2 NA NA TRBJ2-7
CASSIGLGSFFF TGTGCCAGTAGTATCGGACTAGGAAGTTTCTTCTTC TRBV19 NA TRBD2 TRBJ2-1
CASSRGEAPEQYF TGTGCCAGCAGCCGAGGTGAGGCACCCGAGCAGTACTTC TRBV27 NA NA TRBJ2-7
CASSFSGLAGAEQYF TGTGCCAGCAGCTTCAGCGGACTAGCGGGAGCCGAGCAGTACTTC TRBV11-3 NA TRBD2 TRBJ2-7
CASSLSGTAGNTIYF TGTGCCAGCAGCTTATCCGGGACAGCTGGAAACACCATATATTTT TRBV7-6 NA TRBD1 TRBJ1-3
CASSQDIRAGDLYF TGCGCCAGCAGCCAAGATATTAGGGCGGGAGATCTGTACTTC TRBV4-1 NA TRBD2 TRBJ2-7